The 31 T cell receptor beta chains below all came from one sample that was sequenced in a study of T cell repertoires in cytomegalovirus infection (dated by TCRdb to the late 2010s). The antigens of these receptors remain unknown. Per the publication, the treatment or condition label means: in vitro stimulation with specific CMV peptide epitopes to enrich CMV-specific T cells. TCRdb lists the instrument as Illumina HiSeq 1500. The public reads were reprocessed in TCRdb via fastp at Q25 and MiXCR, keeping in-frame beta chains. Under each unique CDR3 protein, matching rows form one entry showing the most common genes and DNA. The sample profile shows 700,000 to 850,000 distinct CDR3 sequences; approximately 30% of them were found once. Around 12% of the sample is in the top ten clones. The sequences come from cultured CD8+ T cells from PBMCs, collected from culture after CMV antigen stimulation. The source is a human donor in good health (CMV status not recorded). Some clones in this sample may be carry-over from other donors' samples.

This rearrangement joins TRBV12-3 or TRBV12-4 to TRBJ2-2; D call uncertain. V was pared by 4 bases and J by 4 bases, with 16 bases between. CDR3 length: 16 residues. The CDR3: CASSSLELPATGELFF. DNA of the CDR3: TGTGCCAGCAGTTCATTAGAACTTCCGGCCACCGGGGAGCTGTTTTTT.

V and J are TRBV2 and TRBJ1-2, with no clear D. Germline V gene data show CDR1 as SNHLY and CDR2 as FYNNEI. V was clipped by 7 bases and J by 1 base, with 4 bases between them. The CDR3 is made up of 11 amino acids. This CDR3 is CASTSNYGYTF. As DNA, the CDR3 is TGTGCCAGCACCAGTAACTATGGCTACACCTTC.

The chain carries TRBV11-2 and TRBJ2-1, with D unresolved. CDR1 SGHAT and CDR2 FQNNGV come from the germline V gene. CDR3 size: 15 residues. Trimming removed 3 bases from V and 6 bases from J, with 15 bases in between. CDR3 coding DNA: TGTGCCAGCAGCTTGACTCAGAGAAAATCCAATGAGCAGTTCTTC. As protein: CASSLTQRKSNEQFF. The entire variable domain, with the rest obtained from reference TRBV11-2 and TRBJ2-1, is as follows: EAGVAQSPRYKIIEKRQSVAFWCNPISGHATLYWYQQILGQGPKLLIQFQNNGVVDDSQLPKDRFSAERLKGVDSTLKIQPAKLEDSAVYLCASSLTQRKSNEQFFGPGTRLTVL.

The chain links TRBV2 to TRBJ1-1, with 9 positions matching TRBD1. Trimming at V came to 5 bases and at J to 4 bases, leaving 8 bases not matched to a gene. CDR1 and CDR2 (germline): SNHLY, FYNNEI. CDR3 length: 15 residues. CDR3 sequence: CASSPFGQGITEAFF. The CDR3 DNA reads as TGTGCCAGCAGTCCCTTCGGACAGGGGATCACTGAAGCTTTCTTT.

The CDR3 here is CASSHRDRGDTQYF. CDR3 sequence (DNA): TGTGCCAGCAGCCATAGGGACAGGGGAGATACGCAGTATTTT. The chain is built from TRBV7-9 and TRBJ2-3, with 10 positions matching TRBD1. The CDR3 has 14 residues. The V gene's germline CDR1 is SEHNR and CDR2 FQNEAQ (reference sequence). V dropped 5 bases and J dropped 5; count of bases not matched to a gene: 4.

The rearrangement joins TRBV6-5 to TRBJ2-3; a possible D gene is TRBD1 (5 bases). The CDR3 has 15 residues. Germline values: CDR1 MNHEY, CDR2 SVGAGI. V dropped 4 bases and J dropped 6 bases, with 17 bases sitting between them. The CDR3 sequence: CASSFQGPVGDTQYF. As DNA, the CDR3 is TGTGCCAGCAGTTTTCAGGGCCCTGTGGGGGATACGCAGTATTTT.

This clonotype has more than one count but fewer than ten. This rearrangement joins TRBV7-8 to TRBJ2-4, with 7 bases fitting TRBD2. The CDR3 contains 17 residues. Unmatched junction bases numbered 9, after V lost 2 bases and J lost 2 bases. CDR1 and CDR2 from the germline V gene are SGHVS and FQNEAQ. CDR3 sequence: CASSLTGGGGTKNIQYF. The DNA of the CDR3 is TGTGCCAGCAGCTTAACGGGTGGGGGGGGTACCAAAAACATTCAGTACTTC.

The chain has TRBV5-1 and TRBJ2-7; 11 bases are shared with TRBD2. Trimming removed 0 bases from V and 2 bases from J; junction bases left unmatched: 7. This CDR3 comprises 17 residues. CDR1 and CDR2 from the germline V gene are SGHRS and YFSETQ. CDR3 region: CASSLEPLAGGTYEQYF. CDR3 nucleotide sequence: TGCGCCAGCAGCTTGGAACCCCTAGCGGGGGGCACCTACGAGCAGTACTTC.

The chain carries TRBV15 and TRBJ1-5, with D possibly matching TRBD1 (5 bases). The length of the CDR3 is 15 residues. CDR1 LNHNV and CDR2 YYDKDF come from the germline V gene (reference sequence). Trimming left V 1 base short and J 5 bases short, with 12 bases between. The CDR3 DNA sequence: TGTGCCACCAGCAGAGGGGTTTTGGGGGATCAGCCCCAGCATTTT. Encoded protein: CATSRGVLGDQPQHF.

The chain recombines TRBV5-1 with TRBJ2-7, with D possibly TRBD1 on 6 matching bases. CDR3 size: 16 residues. Trimming pared 6 bases from V and 3 bases from J, leaving 22 bases between. The germline V gene has CDR1 SGHRS and CDR2 YFSETQ. CDR3 DNA sequence: TGCGCCAGCATATGGTTTTTGGGCAGGGACATCTACGAGCAGTACGTC. It codes for CASIWFLGRDIYEQYV.

This clonotype has at least ten counts. The V gene is TRBV19, the J gene TRBJ2-7; 8 bases agree with TRBD1. The trim removed 8 bases at V and 2 bases at J, leaving 8 bases unmatched. CDR1 and CDR2 (germline): LNHDA, SQIVND (reference sequence). The CDR3 totals 14 residues. The CDR3 nucleotides read TGTGCCAGTGCTTCCGGGACAGGAGCCTACGAGCAGTACTTC. Translation: CASASGTGAYEQYF. Full variable domain (rest looked up from reference TRBV19 and TRBJ2-7): DGGITQSPKYLFRKEGQNVTLSCEQNLNHDAMYWYRQDPGQGLRLIYYSQIVNDFQKGDIAEGYSVSREKKESFPLTVTSAQKNPTAFYLCASASGTGAYEQYFGPGTRLTVT.

The chain is built from TRBV12-3 or TRBV12-4 and TRBJ1-2; 8 nucleotides agree with TRBD1. V dropped 6 bases and J dropped 3; count of bases not matched to a gene: 3. The length of the CDR3 is 13 residues. In DNA form, the CDR3 reads TGTGCCAGCAGAGAGGACAGGGACTATGGCTACACCTTC. The encoded protein is CASREDRDYGYTF.

The chain couples TRBV7-2 to TRBJ2-2, with a weak D call TRBD2 (6 bases). The CDR3 covers 15 residues. Germline-derived CDR1 and CDR2 are SGHTA and FQGNSA. Between the trimmed V and J ends, which lost 6 bases and 7 bases, there was a span of 18 bases. In DNA form, the CDR3 reads TGTGCCAGCAGGCAACTAGTGGGGGGAGGCGGGGAGCTGTTTTTT. It yields the protein CASRQLVGGGGELFF.

This chain joins TRBV12-3 or TRBV12-4 and TRBJ2-5; tentatively, D is TRBD1 (6 bases). The CDR3 covers 13 residues. With 7 bases removed from V and 9 bases from J, the gap between germline ends came to 18 bases. The CDR3 DNA follows: TGTGCCAGCACAACCGACAGGTCGATGGCCCAGTACTTC. Its translation is CASTTDRSMAQYF.

This rearrangement joins TRBV7-2 to TRBJ1-3; D might be TRBD1 (6 bases). This CDR3 is built from 15 residues. CDR1 and CDR2 (germline): SGHTA, FQGNSA. Trimming cost V 5 bases and J 5 bases, with 16 bases left between them. CDR3: CASSLQRGYRNTIYF. DNA for the CDR3: TGTGCCAGCAGCCTCCAGAGGGGGTATAGAAACACCATATATTTT.

This clonotype has only a few counts. This chain joins TRBV6-1 and TRBJ2-7; no clear D. Germline CDR1 MNHNS, CDR2 SASEGT. The V and J ends lost 6 bases and 9 bases respectively, with 18 bases between them. The CDR3 spans 13 residues. In DNA, the CDR3 is TGTGCCAGCAGCGTCAATGACAAGCCCGGGCAGTACGTC. Residues: CASSVNDKPGQYV.

The CDR3 loop reads CASSPSPQYNEQFF. The CDR3 nucleotides read TGTGCCAGCAGCCCATCCCCCCAGTACAATGAGCAGTTCTTC. The J gene is TRBJ2-1, the V gene TRBV12-3 or TRBV12-4; D gene uncertain. The ends were cut back, 6 bases at V and 4 bases at J, with 13 bases in the middle. The CDR3 spans 14 residues.

This clonotype turned up a few times. The chain links TRBV7-8 to TRBJ1-6, with D possibly matching TRBD1 (5 bases). The CDR3 has 15 amino acids. V was cut by 1 base and J by 10 bases, with 14 bases left in between. CDR1 is SGHVS and CDR2 is FQNEAQ in the germline V gene. CDR3 in DNA: TGTGCCAGCAGCTTAGATGCAGGGCTCAGGTCACCCCTCCACTTT. Translated: CASSLDAGLRSPLHF. Together with reference TRBV7-8 and TRBJ1-6, the CDR3 gives the full variable domain: GAGVSQSPRYKVAKRGQDVALRCDPISGHVSLFWYQQALGQGPEFLTYFQNEAQLDKSGLPSDRFFAERPEGSVSTLKIQRTQQEDSAVYLCASSLDAGLRSPLHFGNGTRLTVT.

The genes are TRBV9 and TRBJ2-1, with D unresolved. Germline CDR1 SGDLS, CDR2 YYNGEE. The CDR3 length is 15 residues. V dropped 0 bases and J dropped 8 bases, with 15 bases sitting between them. The CDR3 sequence is CASSVEQSPRDEQFF. CDR3 DNA sequence: TGTGCCAGCAGCGTAGAACAGTCCCCTAGGGATGAGCAGTTCTTC.

This clonotype is a singleton in its sample. The chain has TRBV7-4 and TRBJ2-5; 10 nucleotides align to TRBD1. This CDR3 region has 17 residues. CDR1 and CDR2 (germline): SGHVT, SQSDAQ. V gave up 2 bases and J gave up 4 bases; unmatched junction bases: 10. The CDR3 DNA sequence: TGTGCCAGCAGCTTACACTTTAGACAGGGGGCTAGAGAGACCCAGTACTTC. Residues: CASSLHFRQGARETQYF.

The table lists this clonotype with a few counts. This chain connects TRBV12-3 or TRBV12-4 to TRBJ2-5; 11 positions match TRBD2. The CDR3 sequence is 17 residues long. The junction had 13 bases not matched to a gene; V was cut back by 5 bases and J by 5 bases. CDR3 amino acids: CASSVLAGGHTRETQYF. CDR3 in DNA: TGTGCCAGCAGTGTCCTAGCGGGGGGACACACGCGGGAGACCCAGTACTTC.

Note on this clonotype: The junction does not match germline at one end; this may be a read error. The chain has TRBV12-3 or TRBV12-4 and TRBJ2-3; 9 nucleotides align to TRBD1. This CDR3 spans 15 amino acids. The DNA for the CDR3 is TGTGCCAACAGTTTAGGGGACAGGGGCACAGATACGCAGTATTTT. Translated, it gives CANSLGDRGTDTQYF.

A word on this clonotype: This may arise from a read error, as a much more abundant clone is one base away. DNA of the CDR3: TGTACCAGCAGCTTAGGACTAGCGAGCACAGATACGCAGTATTTT. Translated: CTSSLGLASTDTQYF. The chain joins TRBV7-2 to TRBJ2-3; 8 bases agree with TRBD2. The CDR3 is made up of 15 amino acids. Germline V CDR1 and CDR2: SGHTA, FQGNSA. V trimming: 1 base; J trimming: 0 bases; junction bases outside the gene matches: 0.

V usage is TRBV14 and J usage is TRBJ2-1; 10 nucleotides line up with TRBD2. The trim removed 3 bases at V and 5 bases at J, leaving 7 bases unmatched. Germline lookup yields CDR1 SGHDN and CDR2 FVKESK. This CDR3 has 16 amino acids. CDR3 residues: CASSHSSGGLHNEQFF. The CDR3 bases are TGTGCCAGCAGCCATTCTAGCGGGGGACTACACAATGAGCAGTTCTTC.

The CDR3 here is CATSENGYTF. The CDR3 DNA reads as TGTGCCACCAGTGAAAATGGCTACACCTTC. The chain joins TRBV24-1 to TRBJ1-2; unclear D gene. V shed 4 bases and J shed 6 bases, with 2 bases lying between them. This CDR3 is built from 10 residues. Per germline, CDR1 KGHDR and CDR2 SFDVKD.

The gene calls are TRBV5-6 and TRBJ2-3, with D tentatively TRBD2 (5 bases). V was pared by 3 bases and J by 2 bases, with 13 bases between. This CDR3 spans 15 amino acids. In germline, CDR1 is SGHDT, CDR2 YYEEEE. CDR3 sequence: CASSSGGSLTDTQYF. The CDR3 bases are TGTGCCAGCAGCTCCGGTGGGAGCCTCACAGATACGCAGTATTTT.

There are many counts of this clonotype. The V gene is TRBV7-6, the J gene TRBJ2-7, with D possibly being TRBD2 (6 bases). V was cut by 1 base and J by 0 bases, with 10 bases left in between. In germline, CDR1 is SGHVS, CDR2 FNYEAQ. The CDR3 totals 15 residues. CDR3 DNA sequence: TGTGCCAGCAGCTTAGGAGCTAGCGACTCCTACGAGCAGTACTTC. Translating gives CASSLGASDSYEQYF.

This clonotype was counted between two and nine times. The rearrangement joins TRBV12-5 to TRBJ2-7, with D possibly called TRBD1 or TRBD2 (5 bases each). The V end lost 0 bases, the J end lost 1 base, and 13 bases lay between the germline ends. The CDR3 is 16 residues long. Germline lookup yields CDR1 LGHNT and CDR2 FRNRAP. The CDR3 sequence: CASGLVFGTASYEQYF. DNA for the CDR3: TGTGCTAGTGGTTTGGTTTTCGGGACGGCTTCCTACGAGCAGTACTTC.

A few counts support this clonotype. The chain links TRBV4-1 to TRBJ2-3, with 7 bases lining up with TRBD2. CDR3 length equals 15 residues. Unmatched junction bases numbered 6, after V lost 4 bases and J lost 2 bases. Germline values: CDR1 MGHRA, CDR2 YSYEKL. DNA of the CDR3: TGCGCCAGCAGCCCGAGCGGGGAACTCACAGATACGCAGTATTTT. This gives the protein CASSPSGELTDTQYF.

J is TRBJ2-2 and V is TRBV10-3; D may be TRBD1 (5 bases). Germline V CDR1 and CDR2: ENHRY, SYGVKD. CDR3 length equals 11 residues. The V end lost 10 bases, the J end lost 7 bases, and 10 bases lay between the germline ends. CDR3 bases: TGTGCCACCCTTGACAGCGGGGAGCTGTTTTTT. It yields the protein CATLDSGELFF.

This clonotype occurred a few times. The V and J genes are TRBV28 and TRBJ1-2; TRBD1 might be the D (5 bases). CDR1 and CDR2 from the germline V gene are MDHEN and SYDVKM. The germline V and J ends were trimmed by 5 bases and 3 bases, with 13 bases remaining between them. The CDR3 runs to 14 residues. In nucleotides, the CDR3 is TGTGCCAGCAGTCCCCAGGGAAGAGACTATGGCTACACCTTC. Its protein is CASSPQGRDYGYTF.